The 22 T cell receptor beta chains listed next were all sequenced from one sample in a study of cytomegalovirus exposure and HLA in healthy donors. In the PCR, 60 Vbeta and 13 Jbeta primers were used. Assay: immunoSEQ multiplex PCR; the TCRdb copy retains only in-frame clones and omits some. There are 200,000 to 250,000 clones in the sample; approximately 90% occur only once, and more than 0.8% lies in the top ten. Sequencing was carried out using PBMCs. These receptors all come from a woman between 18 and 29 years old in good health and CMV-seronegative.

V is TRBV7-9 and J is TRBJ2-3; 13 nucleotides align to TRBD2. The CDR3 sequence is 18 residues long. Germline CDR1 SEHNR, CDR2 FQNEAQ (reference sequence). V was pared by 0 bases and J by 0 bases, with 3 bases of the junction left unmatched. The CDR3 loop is CASSLAVGLAGSTDTQYF. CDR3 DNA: TGTGCCAGCAGCTTAGCGGTGGGACTAGCGGGAAGCACAGATACGCAGTATTTT.

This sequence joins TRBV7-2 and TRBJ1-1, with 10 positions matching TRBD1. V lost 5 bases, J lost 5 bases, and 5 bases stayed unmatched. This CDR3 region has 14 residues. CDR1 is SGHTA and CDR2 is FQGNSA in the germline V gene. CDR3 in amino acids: CASSRGQGTTEAFF. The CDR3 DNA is TGTGCCAGCAGCCGGGGACAGGGGACAACTGAAGCTTTCTTT.

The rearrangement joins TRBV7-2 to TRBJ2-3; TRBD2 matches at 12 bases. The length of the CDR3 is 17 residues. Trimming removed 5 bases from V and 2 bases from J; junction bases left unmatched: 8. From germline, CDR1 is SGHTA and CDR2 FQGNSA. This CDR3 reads CASSKASGGALTDTQYF. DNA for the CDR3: TGTGCCAGCAGCAAAGCTAGCGGGGGGGCCCTCACAGATACGCAGTATTTT. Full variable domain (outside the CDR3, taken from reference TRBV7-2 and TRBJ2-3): GAGVSQSPSNKVTEKGKDVELRCDPISGHTALYWYRQSLGQGLEFLIYFQGNSAPDKSGLPSDRFSAERTGGSVSTLTIQRTQQEDSAVYLCASSKASGGALTDTQYFGPGTRLTVL.

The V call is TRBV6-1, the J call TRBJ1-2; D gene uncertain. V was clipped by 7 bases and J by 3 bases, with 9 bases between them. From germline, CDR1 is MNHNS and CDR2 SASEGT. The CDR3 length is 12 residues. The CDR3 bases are TGTGCCAGCACGAGGGCGGACTATGGCTACACCTTC. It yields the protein CASTRADYGYTF.

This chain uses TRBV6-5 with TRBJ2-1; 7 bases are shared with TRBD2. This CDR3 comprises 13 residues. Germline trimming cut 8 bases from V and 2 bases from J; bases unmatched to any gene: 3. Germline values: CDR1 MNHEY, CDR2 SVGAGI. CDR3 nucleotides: TGTGCCAGCGGACTAGATCCCTACAATGAGCAGTTCTTC. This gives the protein CASGLDPYNEQFF.

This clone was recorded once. CDR3 coding DNA: TGTGCCAGCAGCCAAGATTCTGCGAGCGCTGAAGCTTTCTTT. Its protein product is CASSQDSASAEAFF. V is TRBV4-2 and J is TRBJ1-1, with no clear D. The germline V gene has CDR1 LGHNA and CDR2 YNFKEQ. The length of the CDR3 is 14 residues. Trimming took off 0 bases at V and 6 bases at J, with 11 bases between the two ends.

The CDR3 here is CASRATLQGRNTIYF. The CDR3 nucleotides are TGTGCCAGCAGAGCAACCTTACAGGGAAGAAACACCATATATTTT. The gene calls are TRBV6-5 and TRBJ1-3; maybe TRBD1 (6 bases). Germline CDR1 and CDR2: MNHEY and SVGAGI. Trimming shortened V by 6 bases and J by 5 bases, and 17 bases separated the two germline ends. There are 15 residues in the CDR3.

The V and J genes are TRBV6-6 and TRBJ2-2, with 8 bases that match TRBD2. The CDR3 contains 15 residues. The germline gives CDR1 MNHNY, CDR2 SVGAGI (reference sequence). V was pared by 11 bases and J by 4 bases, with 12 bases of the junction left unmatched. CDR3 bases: TGTGCCCACTCGAGTAGCGGGGCTGTCACCGGGGAGCTGTTTTTT. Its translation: CAHSSSGAVTGELFF.

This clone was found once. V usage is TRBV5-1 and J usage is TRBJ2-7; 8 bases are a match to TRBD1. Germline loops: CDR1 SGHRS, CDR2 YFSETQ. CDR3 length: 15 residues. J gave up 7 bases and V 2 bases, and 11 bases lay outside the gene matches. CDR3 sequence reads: CASSFSGTGADEQYF. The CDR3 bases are TGCGCCAGCAGCTTCTCCGGGACAGGCGCGGATGAGCAGTACTTC. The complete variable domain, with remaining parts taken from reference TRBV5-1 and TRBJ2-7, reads KAGVTQTPRYLIKTRGQQVTLSCSPISGHRSVSWYQQTPGQGLQFLFEYFSETQRNKGNFPGRFSGRQFSNSRSEMNVSTLELGDSALYLCASSFSGTGADEQYFGPGTRLTVT.

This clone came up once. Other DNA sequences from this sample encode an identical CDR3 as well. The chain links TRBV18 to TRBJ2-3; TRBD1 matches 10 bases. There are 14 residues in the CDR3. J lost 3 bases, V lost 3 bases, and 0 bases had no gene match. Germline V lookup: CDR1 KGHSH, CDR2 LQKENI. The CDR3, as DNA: TGTGCCAGCTCACCGGGACAGGGGACAGATACGCAGTATTTT. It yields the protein CASSPGQGTDTQYF.

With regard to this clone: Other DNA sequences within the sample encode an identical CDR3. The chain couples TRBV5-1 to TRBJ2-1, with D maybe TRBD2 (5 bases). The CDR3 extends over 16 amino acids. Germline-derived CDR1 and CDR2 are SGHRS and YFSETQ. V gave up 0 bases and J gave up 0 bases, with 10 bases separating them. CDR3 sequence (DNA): TGCGCCAGCAGCTTGGGCGGGCCAAGCTCCTACAATGAGCAGTTCTTC. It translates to CASSLGGPSSYNEQFF. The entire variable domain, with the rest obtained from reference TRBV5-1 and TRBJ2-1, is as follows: KAGVTQTPRYLIKTRGQQVTLSCSPISGHRSVSWYQQTPGQGLQFLFEYFSETQRNKGNFPGRFSGRQFSNSRSEMNVSTLELGDSALYLCASSLGGPSSYNEQFFGPGTRLTVL.

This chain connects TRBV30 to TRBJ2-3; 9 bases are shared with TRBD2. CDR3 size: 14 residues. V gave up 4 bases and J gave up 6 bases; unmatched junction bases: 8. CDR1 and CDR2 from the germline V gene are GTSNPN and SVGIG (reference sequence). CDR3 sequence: CAWISGSGGDTQYF. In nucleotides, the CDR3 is TGTGCCTGGATTAGCGGGAGCGGGGGGGATACGCAGTATTTT.

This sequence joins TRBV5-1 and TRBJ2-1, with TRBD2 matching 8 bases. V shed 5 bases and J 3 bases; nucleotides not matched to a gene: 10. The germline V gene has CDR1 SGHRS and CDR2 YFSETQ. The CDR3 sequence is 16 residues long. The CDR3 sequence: CASRWLSGDYYNEQFF. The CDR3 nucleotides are TGCGCCAGCAGATGGCTTAGCGGGGATTACTACAATGAGCAGTTCTTC.

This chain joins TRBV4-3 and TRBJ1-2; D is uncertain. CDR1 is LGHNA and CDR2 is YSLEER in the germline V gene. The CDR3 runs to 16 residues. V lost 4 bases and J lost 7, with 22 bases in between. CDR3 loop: CASSPLGTSGRSGYTF. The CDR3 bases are TGCGCCAGCAGCCCCCTTGGCACCTCGGGTCGGAGTGGCTACACCTTC.

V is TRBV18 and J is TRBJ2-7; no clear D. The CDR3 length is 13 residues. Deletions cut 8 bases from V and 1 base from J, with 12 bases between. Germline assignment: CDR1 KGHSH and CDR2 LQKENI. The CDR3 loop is CASVQTPSYEQYF. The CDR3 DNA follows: TGTGCCAGCGTACAGACACCTTCCTACGAGCAGTACTTC. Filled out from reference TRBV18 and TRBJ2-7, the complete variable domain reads NAGVMQNPRHLVRRRGQEARLRCSPMKGHSHVYWYRQLPEEGLKFMVYLQKENIIDESGMPKERFSAEFPKEGPSILRIQQVVRGDSAAYFCASVQTPSYEQYFGPGTRLTVT.

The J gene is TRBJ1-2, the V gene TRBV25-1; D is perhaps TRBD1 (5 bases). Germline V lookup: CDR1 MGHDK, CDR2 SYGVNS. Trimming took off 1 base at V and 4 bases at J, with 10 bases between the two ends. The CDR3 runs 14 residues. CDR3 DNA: TGTGCCAGCAGTGAATCCGACAGAATCTATGGCTACACCTTC. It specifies CASSESDRIYGYTF.

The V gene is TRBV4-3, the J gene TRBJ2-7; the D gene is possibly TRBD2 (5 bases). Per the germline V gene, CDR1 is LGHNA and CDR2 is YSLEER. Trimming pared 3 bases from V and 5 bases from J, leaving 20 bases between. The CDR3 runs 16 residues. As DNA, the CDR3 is TGCGCCAGCAGCCAGGAAAGAGGAGGAAGGCTCAACGAGCAGTACTTC. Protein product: CASSQERGGRLNEQYF.

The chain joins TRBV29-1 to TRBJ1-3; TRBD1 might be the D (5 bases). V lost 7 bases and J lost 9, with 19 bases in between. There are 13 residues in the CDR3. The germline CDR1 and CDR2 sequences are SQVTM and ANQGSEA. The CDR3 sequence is CSADQGDRGTIYF. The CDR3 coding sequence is TGCAGCGCAGACCAGGGTGATCGCGGCACCATATATTTT.

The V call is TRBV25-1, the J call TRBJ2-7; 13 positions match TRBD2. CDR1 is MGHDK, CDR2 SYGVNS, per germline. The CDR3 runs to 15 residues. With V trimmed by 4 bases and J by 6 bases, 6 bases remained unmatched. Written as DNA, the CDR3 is TGTGCCAGCAGTGGGGGACTAGCGGGATATCTCGAGCAGTACTTC. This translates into CASSGGLAGYLEQYF.

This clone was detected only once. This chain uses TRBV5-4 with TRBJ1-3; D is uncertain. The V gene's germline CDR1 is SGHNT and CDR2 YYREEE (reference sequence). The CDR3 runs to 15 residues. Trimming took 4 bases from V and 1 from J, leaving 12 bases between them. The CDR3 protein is CASSARVGSGNTIYF. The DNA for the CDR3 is TGTGCCAGCAGCGCCCGGGTTGGATCTGGAAACACCATATATTTT.

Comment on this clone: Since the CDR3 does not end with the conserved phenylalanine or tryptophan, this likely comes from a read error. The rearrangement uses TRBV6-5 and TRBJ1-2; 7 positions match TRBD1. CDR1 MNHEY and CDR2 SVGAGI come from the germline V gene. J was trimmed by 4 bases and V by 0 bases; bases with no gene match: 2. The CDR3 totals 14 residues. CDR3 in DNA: TGTGCCAGCAGTTACTCAGGGGGCTCCTATGGCTACACCCTC. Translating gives CASSYSGGSYGYTL.

DNA for the CDR3: TGTGCCAGCAGCTTACGCGGCGGGGGGGCGGGCACCGGGGAGCTGTTTTTT. This sequence encodes CASSLRGGGAGTGELFF. The V and J genes are TRBV7-2 and TRBJ2-2; TRBD2 matches at 9 bases. In germline, CDR1 is SGHTA, CDR2 FQGNSA. The ends lost 2 bases at V and 4 bases at J; junction bases unmatched: 8. The CDR3 is made up of 17 amino acids.